This TCR beta chain was documented in a study of regulatory T cells in long-lasting Graves disease. Study at large: For a period under 3 months, newly diagnosed Graves' patients had taken antithyroid drugs.

Time point here: newly diagnosed GD, antithyroid drugs for less than 3 months. Extracted PBMC RNA gave rise to the TCR library. Germline V lookup: CDR1 KGHDR, CDR2 SFDVKD. This CDR3 has 16 residues. Trimming took 4 bases from V and 11 from J, leaving 20 bases between them. With regard to this clonotype: The antigen is not known.

The TCR beta library used iRepertoire HTBI primers with Arm-PCR amplification of CDR3. TCRdb recomputed calls from the multiplex PCR reads with MiXCR, one row per CDR3 protein. In the table there are approximately 400,000 distinct CDR3 sequences, 12% of which are singletons. Overall study results and limits: Exclusively peripheral blood, rather than thyroid tissue, was studied. Accuracy could have been hurt by small sample size.

These data also featured in a second study, about T cells in Graves' hyperthyroidism and ophthalmopathy.

This sequence was found in a woman aged 18 to 35 with Graves disease. Here the sequenced sample was peripheral blood mononuclear cells (PBMCs), taken at new diagnosis, from a patient treated with antithyroid drugs. The chain couples TRBV24-1 to TRBJ2-6, with D uncertain. CDR3 amino acids: CATSDPKTTTSDVLTF. CDR3 DNA: TGTGCCACCAGTGACCCTAAAACTACGACCTCCGACGTCCTGACTTTC.